The TCR beta chain under discussion was sequenced for a study of blood T cell repertoires in COVID-19. Study at large: The United States, Italy and Spain were the sources of the acute and convalescent COVID-19 samples. From T cells, B-cell-depleted T cells, or PBMCs came the material, which was cDNA or gDNA.

This clone has a single count. The CDR3 is made up of 15 amino acids. J lost 4 bases, V lost 5 bases, and 7 bases had no gene match. The V gene's germline CDR1 is MNHNY and CDR2 SVGAGI (reference sequence). Original processing methods: How many nucleated cells were present was estimated from reference gene primer amplification. TCRdb's table, derived via immunoSEQ multiplex PCR, lists solely in-frame clones and lacks some. V, J and clone size are those of that table, while D and trimming were read from the DNA. The sample records 35,000 to 50,000 clones, approximately 90% being singletons. Sequencing was performed on peripheral blood. V is TRBV6-6 and J is TRBJ1-2; 10 bases align to TRBD1. The source of this sequence is an older man with active COVID-19. CDR3 sequence reads: CASSRGTGEFYGYTF. The CDR3 DNA reads as TGTGCCAGCAGTCGCGGGACAGGGGAGTTCTATGGCTACACCTTC.